This entry features one TCR beta chain sequence. The data derive from a study of blood T cell repertoires in COVID-19. Study as a whole: From T cells, B-cell-depleted T cells, or PBMCs came the material, which was cDNA or gDNA.

Original processing methods: Reference gene primers were amplified, and this amplification served to estimate nucleated cell counts. Repertoires were generated with immunoSEQ multiplex PCR, while TCRdb's copy carries only in-frame clones and drops some. The V and J calls and clone size come from that table; D and trimming were worked out from the DNA. The sample yields hundreds of thousands of clones, about 90% seen once. The V segment lost 2 bases and the J segment 5 bases; nucleotides outside the gene matches: 19. From germline, CDR1 is MNHEY and CDR2 SMNVEV (reference sequence). This CDR3 contains 20 residues. Participants reported their clinical history, and cohort assignment relied on those reports. Recovered Cohort 3 donors showed two negative PCRs, clearance, or symptom resolution.

The sequencing input was PBMCs or T cells enriched from blood (not recorded which). The genes are TRBV27 and TRBJ1-3; 9 bases are a match to TRBD1. The receptor was isolated from a woman younger than 45 who had recovered from COVID-19. The CDR3 loop is CASSLQQGASYRNLRNTIYF. The CDR3 DNA reads as TGTGCCAGCAGTTTACAACAGGGGGCGTCGTACCGCAACCTTAGAAACACCATATATTTT.